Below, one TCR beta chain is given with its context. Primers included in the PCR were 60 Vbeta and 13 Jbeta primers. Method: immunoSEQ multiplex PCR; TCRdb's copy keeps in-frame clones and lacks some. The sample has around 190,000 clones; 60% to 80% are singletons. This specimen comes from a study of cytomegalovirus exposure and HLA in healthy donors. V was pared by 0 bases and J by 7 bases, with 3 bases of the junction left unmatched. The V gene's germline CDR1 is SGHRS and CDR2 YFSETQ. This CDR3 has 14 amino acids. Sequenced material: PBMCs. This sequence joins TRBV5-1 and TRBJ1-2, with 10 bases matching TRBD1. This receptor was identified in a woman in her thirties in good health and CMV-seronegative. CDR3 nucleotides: TGCGCCAGCAGCTTGGGACAGGGGGCGCTTGGCTACACCTTC. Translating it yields CASSLGQGALGYTF. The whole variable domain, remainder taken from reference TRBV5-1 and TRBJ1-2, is KAGVTQTPRYLIKTRGQQVTLSCSPISGHRSVSWYQQTPGQGLQFLFEYFSETQRNKGNFPGRFSGRQFSNSRSEMNVSTLELGDSALYLCASSLGQGALGYTFGSGTRLTVV.